This is a list of T cell receptor beta chains from one sample in a study of T-cell reconstitution after alpha-beta-depleted transplantation in children. TCRdb passed the PCR reads through MiXCR, listing each CDR3 protein once. Of 350,000 to 500,000 distinct CDR3 sequences in the sample, around two fifths are singletons; the top ten hold 25% to 30%. The specimen comprised PBMCs, sampled before TCRalphabeta/CD19-depleted stem cell transplant. The receptors come from a girl aged 2-10 years with aplastic anemia, due to receive a stem cell transplant. CDR3s include the opening cysteine and the closing phenylalanine or tryptophan. Each record gives: J gene, D gene, clone size, V gene, CDR3 protein, CDR3 DNA. D genes are given only for firm matches. The size entry is marked missing in some rows and otherwise reads once, few, many or a size class.

TRBJ1-1,.,.,TRBV30,CAWSDQVNTEAFF,TGTGCCTGGAGTGATCAAGTGAACACTGAAGCTTTCTTT
TRBJ1-2,.,.,TRBV21-1,CASSTGPGRRYGYTF,TGTGCCAGCAGCACAGGGCCGGGACGGCGCTATGGCTACACCTTC
TRBJ2-1,TRBD2,.,TRBV12-3/TRBV12-4,CASSLAGAPNEQFF,TGTGCCAGCAGCCTAGCGGGAGCCCCCAATGAGCAGTTCTTC
TRBJ2-2,.,.,TRBV27,CASTIYGRGRGTGELFF,TGTGCCAGCACCATTTACGGGCGGGGCAGGGGCACCGGGGAGCTGTTTTTT
TRBJ2-7,TRBD2,.,TRBV7-9,CASSGGTSGGLLYEQYF,TGTGCCAGCAGCGGGGGGACTAGCGGGGGGCTACTCTACGAGCAGTACTTC
TRBJ2-6,.,.,TRBV9,CASSVEISGANVLTF,TGTGCCAGCAGCGTAGAAATCTCTGGGGCCAACGTCCTGACTTTC
TRBJ2-1,TRBD2,few,TRBV7-2,CASSLARPGLAGIENEQFF,TGTGCCAGCAGCTTAGCGAGGCCGGGACTAGCGGGTATTGAGAATGAGCAGTTCTTC
TRBJ2-3,.,.,TRBV20-1,CSAASTDTQYF,TGCAGTGCTGCTAGCACAGATACGCAGTATTTT
TRBJ2-7,.,many,TRBV7-2,CASSLTGTGLSYEQYF,TGTGCCAGCAGTTTAACCGGGACGGGGCTCTCCTACGAGCAGTACTTC
TRBJ2-3,.,.,TRBV11-2,CACSFRPLSTDTQYF,TGTGCCTGCAGCTTTCGACCTCTAAGCACAGATACGCAGTATTTT
TRBJ2-7,TRBD1,.,TRBV20-1,CSARGQGSSYEQYF,TGCAGTGCTAGAGGACAGGGTAGCTCCTACGAGCAGTACTTC